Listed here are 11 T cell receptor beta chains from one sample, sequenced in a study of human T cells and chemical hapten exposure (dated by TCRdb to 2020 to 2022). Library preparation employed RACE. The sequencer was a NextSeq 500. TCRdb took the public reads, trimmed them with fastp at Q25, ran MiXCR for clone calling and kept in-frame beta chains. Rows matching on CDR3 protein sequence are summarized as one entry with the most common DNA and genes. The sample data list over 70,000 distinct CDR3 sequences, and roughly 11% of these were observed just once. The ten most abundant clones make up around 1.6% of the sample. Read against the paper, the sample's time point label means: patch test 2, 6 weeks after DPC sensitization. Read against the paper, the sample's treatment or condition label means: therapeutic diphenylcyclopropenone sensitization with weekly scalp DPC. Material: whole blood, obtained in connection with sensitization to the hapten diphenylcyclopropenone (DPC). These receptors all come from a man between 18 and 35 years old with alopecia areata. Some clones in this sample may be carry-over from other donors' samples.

In DNA form, the CDR3 reads TGCGCCAGCAGCCAAGATTCTAGCGGGAGTGACATTCAGTACTTC. Protein: CASSQDSSGSDIQYF. The V gene is TRBV4-3, the J gene TRBJ2-4; 10 bases line up with TRBD2. Germline values: CDR1 LGHNA, CDR2 YSLEER. Germline trimming cut 0 bases from V and 8 bases from J; bases unmatched to any gene: 4. This CDR3 is built from 15 residues.

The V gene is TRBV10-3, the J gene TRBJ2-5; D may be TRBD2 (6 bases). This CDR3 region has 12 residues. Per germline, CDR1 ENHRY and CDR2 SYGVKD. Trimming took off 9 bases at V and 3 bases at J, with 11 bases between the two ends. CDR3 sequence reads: CAINSGEETQYF. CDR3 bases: TGTGCCATAAATAGCGGTGAAGAGACCCAGTACTTC.

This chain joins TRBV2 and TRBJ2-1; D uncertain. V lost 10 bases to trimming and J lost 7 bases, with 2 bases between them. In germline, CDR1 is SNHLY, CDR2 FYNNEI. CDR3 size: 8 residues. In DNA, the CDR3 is TGTGCCATTAATGAGCAGTTCTTC. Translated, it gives CAINEQFF.

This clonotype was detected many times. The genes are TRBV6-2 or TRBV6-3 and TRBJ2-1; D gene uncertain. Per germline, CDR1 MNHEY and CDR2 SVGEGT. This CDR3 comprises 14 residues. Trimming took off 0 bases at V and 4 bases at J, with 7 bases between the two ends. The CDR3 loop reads CASSYSEKYNEQFF. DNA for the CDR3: TGTGCCAGCAGTTACTCTGAAAAATACAATGAGCAGTTCTTC.

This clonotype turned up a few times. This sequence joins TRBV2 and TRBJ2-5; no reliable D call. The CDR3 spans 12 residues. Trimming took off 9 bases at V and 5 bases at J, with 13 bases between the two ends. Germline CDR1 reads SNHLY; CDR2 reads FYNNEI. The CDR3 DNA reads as TGTGCCAGTAAGAAGTTGGGGGAGACCCAGTACTTC. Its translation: CASKKLGETQYF.

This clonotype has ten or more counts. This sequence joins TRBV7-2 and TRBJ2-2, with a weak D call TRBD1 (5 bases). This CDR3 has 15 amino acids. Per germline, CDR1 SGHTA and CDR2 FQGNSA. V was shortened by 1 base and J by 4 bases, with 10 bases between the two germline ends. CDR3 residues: CASSLVSQVTGELFF. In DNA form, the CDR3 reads TGTGCCAGCAGCTTAGTGTCACAGGTCACCGGGGAGCTGTTTTTT.

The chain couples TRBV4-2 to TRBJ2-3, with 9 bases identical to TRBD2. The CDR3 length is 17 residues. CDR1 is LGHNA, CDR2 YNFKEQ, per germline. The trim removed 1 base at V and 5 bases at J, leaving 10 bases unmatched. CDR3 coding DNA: TGTGCCAGCAGCCAAGCGGAGAGAGCGGGGGGCGGAGATACGCAGTATTTT. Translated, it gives CASSQAERAGGGDTQYF.

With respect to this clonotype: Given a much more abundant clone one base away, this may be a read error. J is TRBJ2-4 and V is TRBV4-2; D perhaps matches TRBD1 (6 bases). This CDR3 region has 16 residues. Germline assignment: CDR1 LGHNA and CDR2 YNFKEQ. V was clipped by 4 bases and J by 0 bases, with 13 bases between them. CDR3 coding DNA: TGTGCCAGCAGCCCGGTGACAGGTCTAGCCAAAAACATTCAGTACTTC. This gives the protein CASSPVTGLAKNIQYF.

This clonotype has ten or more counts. CDR3 protein: CASSLAAGQNSPLHF. The CDR3 region has the DNA TGTGCCAGCAGCTTAGCGGCAGGGCAAAATTCACCCCTCCACTTT. The gene calls are TRBV7-6 and TRBJ1-6, with D possibly TRBD1 on 5 matching bases. Germline V gene data show CDR1 as SGHVS and CDR2 as FNYEAQ. Trimming took off 0 bases at V and 7 bases at J, with 10 bases between the two ends. The CDR3 is 15 amino acids.

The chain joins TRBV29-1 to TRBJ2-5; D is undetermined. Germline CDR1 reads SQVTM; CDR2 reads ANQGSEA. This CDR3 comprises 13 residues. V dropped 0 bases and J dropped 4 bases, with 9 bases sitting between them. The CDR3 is CSVEDYAGETQYF. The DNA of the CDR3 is TGCAGCGTTGAAGATTATGCAGGAGAGACCCAGTACTTC.

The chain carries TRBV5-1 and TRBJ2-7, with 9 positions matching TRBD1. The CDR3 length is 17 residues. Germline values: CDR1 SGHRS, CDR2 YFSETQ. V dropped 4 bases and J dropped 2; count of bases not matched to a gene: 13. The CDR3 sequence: CASSGPSTGGNTYEQYF. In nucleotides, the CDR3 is TGCGCCAGCAGCGGCCCTTCGACAGGGGGTAATACCTACGAGCAGTACTTC.